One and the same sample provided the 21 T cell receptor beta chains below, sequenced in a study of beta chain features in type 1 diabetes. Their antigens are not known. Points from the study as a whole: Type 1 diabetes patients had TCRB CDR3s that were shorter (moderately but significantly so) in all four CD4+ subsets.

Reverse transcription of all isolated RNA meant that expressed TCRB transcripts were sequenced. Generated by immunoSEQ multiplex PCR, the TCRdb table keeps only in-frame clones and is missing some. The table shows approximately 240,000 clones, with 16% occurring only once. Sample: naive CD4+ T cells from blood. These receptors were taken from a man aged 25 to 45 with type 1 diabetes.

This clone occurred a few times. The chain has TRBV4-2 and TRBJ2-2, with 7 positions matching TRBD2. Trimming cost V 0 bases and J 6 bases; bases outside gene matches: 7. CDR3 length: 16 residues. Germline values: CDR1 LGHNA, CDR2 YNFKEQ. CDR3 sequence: CASSQDGGRAAGELFF. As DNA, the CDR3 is TGTGCCAGCAGCCAAGATGGTGGGAGGGCCGCCGGGGAGCTGTTTTTT.

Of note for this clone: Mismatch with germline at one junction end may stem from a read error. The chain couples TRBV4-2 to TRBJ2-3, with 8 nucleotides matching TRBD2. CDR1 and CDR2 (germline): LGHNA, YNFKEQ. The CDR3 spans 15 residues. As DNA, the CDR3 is TGTGCCAGCAGCCAAGATTCCCTAGCGGGCTTGGGGACGGATTTT. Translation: CASSQDSLAGLGTDF.

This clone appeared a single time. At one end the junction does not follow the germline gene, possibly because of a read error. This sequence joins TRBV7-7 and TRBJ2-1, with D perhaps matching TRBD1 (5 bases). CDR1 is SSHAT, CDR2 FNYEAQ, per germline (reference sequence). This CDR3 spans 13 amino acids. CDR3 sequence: CASSPAGNNEQFF. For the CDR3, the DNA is TGTGCTAGCAGCCCAGCAGGGAACAATGAGCAGTTCTTC.

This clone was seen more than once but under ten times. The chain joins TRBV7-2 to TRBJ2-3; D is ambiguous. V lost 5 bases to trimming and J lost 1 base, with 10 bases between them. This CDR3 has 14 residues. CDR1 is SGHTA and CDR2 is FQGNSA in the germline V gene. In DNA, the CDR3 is TGTGCCAGCAGCGCAAGACCTGGCACAGATACGCAGTATTTT. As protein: CASSARPGTDTQYF.

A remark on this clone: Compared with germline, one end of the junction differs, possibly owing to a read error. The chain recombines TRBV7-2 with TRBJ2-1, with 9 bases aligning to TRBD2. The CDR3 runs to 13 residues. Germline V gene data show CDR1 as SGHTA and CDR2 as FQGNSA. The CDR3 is CASRLAGVGEQFF. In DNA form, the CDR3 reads TGTGCCAGCAGGTTAGCGGGAGTGGGTGAGCAGTTCTTC. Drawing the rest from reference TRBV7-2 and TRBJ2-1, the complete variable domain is GAGVSQSPSNKVTEKGKDVELRCDPISGHTALYWYRQSLGQGLEFLIYFQGNSAPDKSGLPSDRFSAERTGGSVSTLTIQRTQQEDSAVYLCASRLAGVGEQFFGPGTRLTVL.

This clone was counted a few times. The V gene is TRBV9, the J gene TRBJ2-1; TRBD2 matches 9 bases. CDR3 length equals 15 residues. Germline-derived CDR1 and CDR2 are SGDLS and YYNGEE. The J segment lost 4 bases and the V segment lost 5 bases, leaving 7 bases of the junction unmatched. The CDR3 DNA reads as TGTGCCAGCAGTCCCGGGACTAGCAATTACAATGAGCAGTTCTTC. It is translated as CASSPGTSNYNEQFF.

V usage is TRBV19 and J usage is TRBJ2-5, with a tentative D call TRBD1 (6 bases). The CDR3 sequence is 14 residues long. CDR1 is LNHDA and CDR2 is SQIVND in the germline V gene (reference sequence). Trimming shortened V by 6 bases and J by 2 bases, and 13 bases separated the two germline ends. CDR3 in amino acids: CASSRATGQETQYF. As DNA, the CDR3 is TGTGCCAGTAGCAGAGCTACAGGGCAAGAGACCCAGTACTTC.

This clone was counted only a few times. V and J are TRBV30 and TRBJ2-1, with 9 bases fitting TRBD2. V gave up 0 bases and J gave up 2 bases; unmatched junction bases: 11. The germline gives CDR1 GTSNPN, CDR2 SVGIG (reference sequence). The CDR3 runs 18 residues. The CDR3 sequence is CAWSVRGGRAATYNEQFF. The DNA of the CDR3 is TGTGCCTGGAGTGTACGGGGCGGGAGGGCCGCCACCTACAATGAGCAGTTCTTC.

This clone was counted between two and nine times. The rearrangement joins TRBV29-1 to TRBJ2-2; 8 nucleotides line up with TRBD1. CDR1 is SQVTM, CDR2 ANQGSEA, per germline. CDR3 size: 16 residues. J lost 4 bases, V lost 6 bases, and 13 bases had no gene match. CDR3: CSVTKRTGSSTGELFF. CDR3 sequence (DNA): TGCAGCGTCACGAAACGGACAGGGAGTAGCACCGGGGAGCTGTTTTTT.

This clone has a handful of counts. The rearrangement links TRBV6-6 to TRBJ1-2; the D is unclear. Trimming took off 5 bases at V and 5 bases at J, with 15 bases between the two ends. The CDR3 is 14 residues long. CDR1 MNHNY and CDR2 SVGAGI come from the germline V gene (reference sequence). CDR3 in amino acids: CASSAQSRPYGYTF. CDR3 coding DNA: TGTGCCAGCAGTGCACAATCCCGGCCTTATGGCTACACCTTC.

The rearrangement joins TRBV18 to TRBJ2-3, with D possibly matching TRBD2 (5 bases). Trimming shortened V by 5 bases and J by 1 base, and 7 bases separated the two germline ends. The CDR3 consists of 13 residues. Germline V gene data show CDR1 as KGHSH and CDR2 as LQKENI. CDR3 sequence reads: CASSEGGTDTQYF. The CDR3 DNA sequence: TGTGCCAGCTCAGAGGGAGGCACAGATACGCAGTATTTT.

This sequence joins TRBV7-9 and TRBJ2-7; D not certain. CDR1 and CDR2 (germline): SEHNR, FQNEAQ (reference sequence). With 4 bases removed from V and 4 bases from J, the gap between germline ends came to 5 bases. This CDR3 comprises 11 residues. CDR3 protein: CASSSRYEQYF. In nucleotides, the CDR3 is TGTGCCAGCAGCTCTCGGTACGAGCAGTACTTC.

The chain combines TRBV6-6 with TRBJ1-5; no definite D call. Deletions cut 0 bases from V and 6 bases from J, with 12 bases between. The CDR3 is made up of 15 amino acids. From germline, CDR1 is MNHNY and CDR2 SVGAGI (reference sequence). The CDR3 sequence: CASSYSGSSSQPQHF. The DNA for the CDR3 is TGTGCCAGCAGTTACTCAGGGAGCTCAAGTCAGCCCCAGCATTTT.

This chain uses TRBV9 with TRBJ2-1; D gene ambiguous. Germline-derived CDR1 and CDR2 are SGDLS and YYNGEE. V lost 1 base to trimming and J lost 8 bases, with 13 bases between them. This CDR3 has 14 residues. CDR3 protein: CASSVLLAGDEQFF. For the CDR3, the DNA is TGTGCCAGCAGCGTACTGCTGGCTGGCGATGAGCAGTTCTTC.

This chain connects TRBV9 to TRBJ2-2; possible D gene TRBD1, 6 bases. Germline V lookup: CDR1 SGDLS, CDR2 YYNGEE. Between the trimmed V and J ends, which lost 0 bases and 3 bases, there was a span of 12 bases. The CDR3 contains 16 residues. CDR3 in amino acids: CASSVGRQGYTGELFF. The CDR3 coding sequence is TGTGCCAGCAGCGTAGGTCGCCAGGGGTACACCGGGGAGCTGTTTTTT.

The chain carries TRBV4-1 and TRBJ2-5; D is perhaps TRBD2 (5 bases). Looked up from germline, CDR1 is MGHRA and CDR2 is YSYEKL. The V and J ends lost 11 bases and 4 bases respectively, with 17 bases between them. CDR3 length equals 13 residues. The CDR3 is CAGSLAPSETQYF. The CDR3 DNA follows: TGCGCCGGGTCGCTAGCTCCTTCAGAGACCCAGTACTTC.

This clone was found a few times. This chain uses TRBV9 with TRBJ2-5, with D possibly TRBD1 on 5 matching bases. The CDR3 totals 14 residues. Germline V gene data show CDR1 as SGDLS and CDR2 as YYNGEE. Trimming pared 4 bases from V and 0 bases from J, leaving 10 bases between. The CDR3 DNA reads TGTGCCAGCAGCTACCAGGGTTACCAAGAGACCCAGTACTTC. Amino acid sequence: CASSYQGYQETQYF.

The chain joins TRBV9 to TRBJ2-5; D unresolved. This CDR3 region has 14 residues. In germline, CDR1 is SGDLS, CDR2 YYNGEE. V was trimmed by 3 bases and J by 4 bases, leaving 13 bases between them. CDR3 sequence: CASSGGHGTETQYF. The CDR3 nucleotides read TGTGCCAGCAGCGGGGGTCACGGTACAGAGACCCAGTACTTC.

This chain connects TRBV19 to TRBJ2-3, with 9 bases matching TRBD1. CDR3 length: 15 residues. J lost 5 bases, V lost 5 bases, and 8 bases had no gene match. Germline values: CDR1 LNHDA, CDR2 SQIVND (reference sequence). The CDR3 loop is CASSSIGQGLDTQYF. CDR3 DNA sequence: TGTGCCAGTAGTTCGATAGGACAGGGGTTAGATACGCAGTATTTT.

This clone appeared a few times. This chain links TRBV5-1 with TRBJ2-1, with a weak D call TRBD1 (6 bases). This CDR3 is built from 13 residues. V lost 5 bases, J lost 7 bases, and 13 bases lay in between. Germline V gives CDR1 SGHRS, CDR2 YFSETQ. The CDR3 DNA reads TGCGCCAGCAGTAGACAGGCGTCGAATGAGCAGTTCTTC. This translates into CASSRQASNEQFF.

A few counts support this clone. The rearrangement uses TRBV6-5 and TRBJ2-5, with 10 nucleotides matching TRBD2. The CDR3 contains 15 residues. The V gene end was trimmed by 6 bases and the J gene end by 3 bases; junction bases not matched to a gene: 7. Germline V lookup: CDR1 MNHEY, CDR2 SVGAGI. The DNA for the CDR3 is TGTGCCAGCAGCGCCGCTGGGACTAGCGAAGAGACCCAGTACTTC. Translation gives CASSAAGTSEETQYF.